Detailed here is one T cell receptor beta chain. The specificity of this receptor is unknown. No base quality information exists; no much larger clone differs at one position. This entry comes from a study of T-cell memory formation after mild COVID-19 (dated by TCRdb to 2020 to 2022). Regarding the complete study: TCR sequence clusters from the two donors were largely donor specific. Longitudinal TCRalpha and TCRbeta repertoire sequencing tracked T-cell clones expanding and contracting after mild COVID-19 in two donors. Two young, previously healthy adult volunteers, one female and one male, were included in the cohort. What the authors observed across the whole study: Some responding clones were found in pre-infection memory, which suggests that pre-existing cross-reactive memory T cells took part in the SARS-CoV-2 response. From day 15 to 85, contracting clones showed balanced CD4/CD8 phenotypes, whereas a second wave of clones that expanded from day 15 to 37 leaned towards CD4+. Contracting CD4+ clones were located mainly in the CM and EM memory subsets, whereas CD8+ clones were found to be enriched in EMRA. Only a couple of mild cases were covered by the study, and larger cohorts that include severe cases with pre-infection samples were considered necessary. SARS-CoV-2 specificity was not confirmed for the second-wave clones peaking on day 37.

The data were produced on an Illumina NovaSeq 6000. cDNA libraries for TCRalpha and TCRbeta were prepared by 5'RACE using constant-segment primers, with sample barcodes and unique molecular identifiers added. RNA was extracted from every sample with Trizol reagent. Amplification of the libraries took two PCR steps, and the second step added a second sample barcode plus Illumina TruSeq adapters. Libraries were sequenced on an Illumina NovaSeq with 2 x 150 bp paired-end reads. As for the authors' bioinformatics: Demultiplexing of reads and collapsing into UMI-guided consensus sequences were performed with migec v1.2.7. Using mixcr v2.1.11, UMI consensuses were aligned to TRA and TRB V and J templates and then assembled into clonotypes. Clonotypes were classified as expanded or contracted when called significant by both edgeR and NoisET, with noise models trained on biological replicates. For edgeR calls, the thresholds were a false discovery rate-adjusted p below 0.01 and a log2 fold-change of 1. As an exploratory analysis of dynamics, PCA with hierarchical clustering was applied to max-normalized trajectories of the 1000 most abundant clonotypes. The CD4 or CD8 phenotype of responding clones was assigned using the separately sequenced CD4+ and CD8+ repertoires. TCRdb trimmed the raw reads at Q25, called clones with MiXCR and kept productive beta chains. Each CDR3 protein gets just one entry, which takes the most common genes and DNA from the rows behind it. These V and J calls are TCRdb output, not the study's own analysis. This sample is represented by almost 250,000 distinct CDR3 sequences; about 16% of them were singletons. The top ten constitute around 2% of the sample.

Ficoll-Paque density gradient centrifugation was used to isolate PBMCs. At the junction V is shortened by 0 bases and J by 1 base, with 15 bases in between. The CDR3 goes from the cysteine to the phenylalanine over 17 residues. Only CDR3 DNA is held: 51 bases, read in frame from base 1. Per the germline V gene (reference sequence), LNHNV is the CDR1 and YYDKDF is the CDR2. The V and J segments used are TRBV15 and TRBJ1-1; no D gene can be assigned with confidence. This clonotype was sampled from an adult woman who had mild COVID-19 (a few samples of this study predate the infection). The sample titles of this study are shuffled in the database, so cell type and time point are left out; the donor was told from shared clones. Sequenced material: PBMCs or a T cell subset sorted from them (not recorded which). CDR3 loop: CATSRDHGFRRNTEAFF. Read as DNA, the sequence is TGTGCCACCAGCAGAGACCATGGATTTAGGCGGAACACTGAAGCTTTCTTT.